The rows below give T cell receptor beta chains drawn from one sample of a study of blood T cell repertoires in COVID-19. Repertoires were generated with immunoSEQ multiplex PCR, while TCRdb's copy carries only in-frame clones and drops some. The sample lists hundreds of thousands of clones; about 87% were seen once. The sample was PBMCs or T cells enriched from blood (not recorded which). The source is a woman in her fifties or sixties who had recovered from COVID-19. CDR3s leave out the opening cysteine and the closing phenylalanine or tryptophan. The order of the fields is D gene, CDR3 length, V gene, CDR3 protein. D genes are given only for firm matches.

d_gene: TRBD2
len: 13
v_gene: TRBV7-3
CDR3aa: ASSMKAGSSDEQF

d_gene: NA
len: 13
v_gene: TRBV28
CDR3aa: ASSPLGGTNEKLF

d_gene: NA
len: 14
v_gene: TRBV24-1
CDR3aa: ATSDPGTGLDYGYT

d_gene: NA
len: 13
v_gene: TRBV28
CDR3aa: ASSLTGPGGGRYT

d_gene: NA
len: 12
v_gene: TRBV3-1/TRBV3-2
CDR3aa: ASSPLSRHDTQY

d_gene: TRBD2
len: 13
v_gene: TRBV6-5
CDR3aa: ASKRVSGGLYEQY

d_gene: NA
len: 16
v_gene: TRBV21-1
CDR3aa: ASHRGHRLPSSYNEQF

d_gene: TRBD1
len: 14
v_gene: TRBV28
CDR3aa: ASSTRTGGTNEKLF

d_gene: NA
len: 12
v_gene: TRBV9
CDR3aa: ASTPGPGYNEQF

d_gene: NA
len: 15
v_gene: TRBV11-2
CDR3aa: ASSPPRDTNSDYGYT

d_gene: TRBD1
len: 13
v_gene: TRBV18
CDR3aa: ASSGNRGMNTEAF

d_gene: NA
len: 11
v_gene: TRBV7-6
CDR3aa: ASSLAANYGYT

d_gene: TRBD1
len: 14
v_gene: TRBV18
CDR3aa: ASSPLPGQGLYEQY

d_gene: NA
len: 13
v_gene: TRBV5-6
CDR3aa: ASSLGSGGDGELF

d_gene: NA
len: 11
v_gene: TRBV28
CDR3aa: ASSLQLNTEAF

d_gene: NA
len: 10
v_gene: TRBV30
CDR3aa: AWRPGVDTQY

d_gene: NA
len: 11
v_gene: TRBV5-1
CDR3aa: ASSLDGEYGYT

d_gene: NA
len: 11
v_gene: TRBV14
CDR3aa: ASSQAGQETQY

d_gene: NA
len: 9
v_gene: TRBV7-9
CDR3aa: ATTGDNEQF

d_gene: NA
len: 14
v_gene: TRBV6-5
CDR3aa: ASSYSGGLVIYGYT

d_gene: NA
len: 10
v_gene: TRBV28
CDR3aa: ASRVQDYEQY

d_gene: TRBD1
len: 11
v_gene: TRBV24-1
CDR3aa: ATSDGTGLGYT

d_gene: TRBD2
len: 13
v_gene: TRBV2
CDR3aa: ASSLGGVRNHEQF

d_gene: TRBD1
len: 17
v_gene: TRBV4-1
CDR3aa: ASSQVIRDSPSSGNTIY

d_gene: NA
len: 10
v_gene: TRBV6-2/TRBV6-3
CDR3aa: ASSSGSRGYT

d_gene: NA
len: 11
v_gene: TRBV7-3
CDR3aa: ASSLSQASPLH

d_gene: TRBD2
len: 13
v_gene: TRBV27
CDR3aa: ASSPLAGGPREQF

d_gene: NA
len: 14
v_gene: TRBV24-1
CDR3aa: ATSDFGGTVQETQY

d_gene: TRBD2
len: 14
v_gene: TRBV5-1
CDR3aa: ASSQRLAGGYNEQF

d_gene: NA
len: 11
v_gene: TRBV3-1/TRBV3-2
CDR3aa: ASSHGTTTEAF

d_gene: TRBD2
len: 15
v_gene: TRBV5-5
CDR3aa: ASSWGLAGGLSDTQY

d_gene: NA
len: 12
v_gene: TRBV18
CDR3aa: ASSPTGSNTEAF

d_gene: TRBD1
len: 11
v_gene: TRBV27
CDR3aa: ASSSWTGLEGF

d_gene: NA
len: 12
v_gene: TRBV4-3
CDR3aa: ASSQDRVAGMQY

d_gene: NA
len: 8
v_gene: TRBV19
CDR3aa: ASSFYGYT

d_gene: NA
len: 13
v_gene: TRBV9
CDR3aa: ASSVGVVSSAEQF

d_gene: NA
len: 13
v_gene: TRBV6-5
CDR3aa: ASSYSTPGGREQY

d_gene: TRBD2
len: 12
v_gene: TRBV7-2
CDR3aa: ASSFRDYLNEQF

d_gene: TRBD1
len: 12
v_gene: TRBV5-8
CDR3aa: ASKRGQGNTEAF

d_gene: NA
len: 13
v_gene: TRBV4-3
CDR3aa: ASSQDALHTGELF

d_gene: NA
len: 11
v_gene: TRBV10-3
CDR3aa: AIREEGNEKLF

d_gene: TRBD2
len: 15
v_gene: TRBV6-1
CDR3aa: ASSVRGLAGGRGEQY

d_gene: NA
len: 13
v_gene: TRBV7-6
CDR3aa: ASRQTLGSYNEQF

d_gene: TRBD2
len: 16
v_gene: TRBV2
CDR3aa: ASSEGTSGISGQETQY

d_gene: NA
len: 11
v_gene: TRBV19
CDR3aa: ASSMRLNTEAF

d_gene: TRBD2
len: 14
v_gene: TRBV18
CDR3aa: ASSVAGPRNTGELF

d_gene: TRBD1
len: 11
v_gene: TRBV14
CDR3aa: ASSLGTGVGYT

d_gene: NA
len: 12
v_gene: TRBV11-2
CDR3aa: ASSLGGGNTEAF